The next 6 T cell receptor beta chains were all read from a single sample in a study of OX40 agonist ivuxolimab in advanced cancers. The method was immunoSEQ multiplex PCR; TCRdb's version includes in-frame clones alone and lacks a portion of them. The repertoire includes 79,000 or so clones, over 75% of them detected once, and approximately 0.61% sits in the top ten. The sample here was CD4+ or CD8+ T cells sorted from blood, taken in a trial of the OX40 agonist ivuxolimab. These receptors were taken from an adult with an advanced solid tumor such as melanoma, head and neck, liver or kidney cancer.

This chain connects TRBV5-1 to TRBJ1-2, with 8 nucleotides matching TRBD1. CDR1 is SGHRS, CDR2 YFSETQ, per germline. This CDR3 has 14 residues. Trimming removed 4 bases from V and 1 base from J; junction bases left unmatched: 3. DNA of the CDR3: TGCGCCAGCAGCCCGGGACAGGTTAACTATGGCTACACCTTC. Protein sequence: CASSPGQVNYGYTF.

The V call is TRBV5-8, the J call TRBJ1-2; possible D gene TRBD1, 5 bases. Germline-derived CDR1 and CDR2 are SGHTS and YDEGEE. Trimming stripped 0 bases from V and 7 bases from J, with 13 bases between. The CDR3 has 14 amino acids. CDR3 sequence: CASSLGQGFSGYTF. CDR3 coding DNA: TGTGCCAGCAGCTTGGGCCAGGGTTTTAGTGGCTACACCTTC. Full variable domain (rest looked up from reference TRBV5-8 and TRBJ1-2): EAGVTQSPTHLIKTRGQQATLRCSPISGHTSVYWYQQALGLGLQFLLWYDEGEERNRGNFPPRFSGRQFPNYSSELNVNALELEDSALYLCASSLGQGFSGYTFGSGTRLTVV.

The chain recombines TRBV6-5 with TRBJ1-2; D call uncertain. The CDR3 runs 14 residues. CDR1 and CDR2 (germline): MNHEY, SVGAGI. The V end was cut by 4 bases, the J end by 0 bases, with 9 bases between. The CDR3 sequence is CASSSPRSNYGYTF. CDR3 in DNA: TGTGCCAGCAGTTCCCCCCGATCTAACTATGGCTACACCTTC.

The genes are TRBV4-2 and TRBJ2-5; 9 bases are shared with TRBD2. The CDR3 contains 18 residues. Per the germline V gene, CDR1 is LGHNA and CDR2 is YNFKEQ. V lost 1 base, J lost 0 bases, and 9 bases stayed unmatched. This CDR3 reads CASSQGGLAGLYQETQYF. CDR3 sequence (DNA): TGTGCCAGCAGCCAAGGAGGTCTAGCGGGGCTGTACCAAGAGACCCAGTACTTC.

The V and J genes are TRBV7-2 and TRBJ1-3; the D is unclear. The CDR3 consists of 12 residues. Between the trimmed V and J ends, which lost 5 bases and 7 bases, there was a span of 9 bases. Germline V gene data show CDR1 as SGHTA and CDR2 as FQGNSA. The CDR3 spells CASSNVGNTIYF. The CDR3 nucleotides are TGTGCCAGCAGCAATGTGGGGAACACCATATATTTT.

The genes are TRBV30 and TRBJ1-2; 8 bases line up with TRBD1. V gave up 3 bases and J gave up 8 bases; unmatched junction bases: 14. The CDR3 spans 15 residues. CDR1 and CDR2 from the germline V gene are GTSNPN and SVGIG (reference sequence). CDR3 sequence reads: CAWSPGTGRMMGYTF. In nucleotides, the CDR3 is TGTGCCTGGAGCCCCGGGACAGGTCGCATGATGGGCTACACCTTC.